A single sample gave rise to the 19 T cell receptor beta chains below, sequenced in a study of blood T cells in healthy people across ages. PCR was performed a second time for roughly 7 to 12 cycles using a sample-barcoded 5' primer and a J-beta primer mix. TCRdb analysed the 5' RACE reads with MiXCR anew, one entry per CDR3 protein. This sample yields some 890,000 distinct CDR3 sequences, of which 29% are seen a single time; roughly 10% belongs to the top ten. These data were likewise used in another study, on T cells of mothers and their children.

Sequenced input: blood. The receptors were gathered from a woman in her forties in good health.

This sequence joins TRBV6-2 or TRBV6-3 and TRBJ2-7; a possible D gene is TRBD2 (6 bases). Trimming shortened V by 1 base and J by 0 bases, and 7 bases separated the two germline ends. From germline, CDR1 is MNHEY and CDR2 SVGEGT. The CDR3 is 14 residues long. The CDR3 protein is CASSYFGGSYEQYF. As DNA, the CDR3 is TGTGCCAGCAGTTACTTCGGGGGCTCCTACGAGCAGTACTTC.

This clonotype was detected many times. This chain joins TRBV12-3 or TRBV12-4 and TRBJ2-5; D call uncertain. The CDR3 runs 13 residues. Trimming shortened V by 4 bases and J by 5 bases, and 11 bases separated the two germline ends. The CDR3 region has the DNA TGTGCCAGCAGTTCCGGATTTAGGGAGACCCAGTACTTC. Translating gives CASSSGFRETQYF.

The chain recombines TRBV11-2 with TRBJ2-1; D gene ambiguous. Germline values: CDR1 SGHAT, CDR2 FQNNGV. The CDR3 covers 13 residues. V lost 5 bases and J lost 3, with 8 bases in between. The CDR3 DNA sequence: TGTGCCAGCAGCCCGGTGAACTACAATGAGCAGTTCTTC. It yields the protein CASSPVNYNEQFF. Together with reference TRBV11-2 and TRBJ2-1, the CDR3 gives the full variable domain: EAGVAQSPRYKIIEKRQSVAFWCNPISGHATLYWYQQILGQGPKLLIQFQNNGVVDDSQLPKDRFSAERLKGVDSTLKIQPAKLEDSAVYLCASSPVNYNEQFFGPGTRLTVL.

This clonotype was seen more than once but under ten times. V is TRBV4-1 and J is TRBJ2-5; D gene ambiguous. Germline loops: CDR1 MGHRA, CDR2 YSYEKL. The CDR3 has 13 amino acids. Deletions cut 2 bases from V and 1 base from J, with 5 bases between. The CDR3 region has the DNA TGCGCCAGCAGCCAACCGGGCCAAGAGACCCAGTACTTC. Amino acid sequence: CASSQPGQETQYF.

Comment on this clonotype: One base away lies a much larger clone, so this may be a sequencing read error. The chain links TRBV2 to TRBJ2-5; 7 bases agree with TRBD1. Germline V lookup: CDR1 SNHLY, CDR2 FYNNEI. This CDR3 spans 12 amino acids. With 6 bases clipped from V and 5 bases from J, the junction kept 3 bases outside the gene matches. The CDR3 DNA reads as TGTGCCAGCAGGGCCAGGGGGGAGACCCAGTACTTC. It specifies CASRARGETQYF.

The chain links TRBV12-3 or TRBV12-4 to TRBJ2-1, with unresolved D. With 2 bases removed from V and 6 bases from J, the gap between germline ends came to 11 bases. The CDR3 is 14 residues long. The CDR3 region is CASSLIRSPNEQFF. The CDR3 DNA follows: TGTGCCAGCAGTTTAATACGGTCCCCCAATGAGCAGTTCTTC.

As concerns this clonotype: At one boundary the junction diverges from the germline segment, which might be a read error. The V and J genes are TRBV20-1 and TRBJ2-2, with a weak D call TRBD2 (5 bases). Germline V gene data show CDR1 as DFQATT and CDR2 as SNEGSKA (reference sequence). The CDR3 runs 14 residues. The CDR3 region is CSASRGIGTGELFF. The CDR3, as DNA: TGCAGTGCTAGTCGGGGTATAGGCACCGGAGAGCTGTTTTTT.

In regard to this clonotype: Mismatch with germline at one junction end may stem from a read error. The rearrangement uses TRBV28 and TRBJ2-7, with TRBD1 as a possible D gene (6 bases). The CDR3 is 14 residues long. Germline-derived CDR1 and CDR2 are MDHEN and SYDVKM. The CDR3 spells CAGSGTPVSYEQYF. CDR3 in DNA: TGTGCCGGCAGTGGGACACCGGTCTCCTACGAGCAGTACTTC.

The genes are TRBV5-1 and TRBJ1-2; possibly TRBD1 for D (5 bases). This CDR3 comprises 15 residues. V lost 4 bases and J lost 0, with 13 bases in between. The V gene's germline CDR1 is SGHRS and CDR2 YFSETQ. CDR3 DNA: TGCGCCAGCAGCGCTAACAGGTTCTCTAACTATGGCTACACCTTC. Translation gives CASSANRFSNYGYTF.

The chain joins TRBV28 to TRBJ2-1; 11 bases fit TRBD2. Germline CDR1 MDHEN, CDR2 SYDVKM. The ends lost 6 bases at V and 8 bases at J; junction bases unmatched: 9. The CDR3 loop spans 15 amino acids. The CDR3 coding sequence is TGTGCCAGCAGCGCGTTCATAGCGGGGGGGGATGAGCAGTTCTTC. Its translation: CASSAFIAGGDEQFF.

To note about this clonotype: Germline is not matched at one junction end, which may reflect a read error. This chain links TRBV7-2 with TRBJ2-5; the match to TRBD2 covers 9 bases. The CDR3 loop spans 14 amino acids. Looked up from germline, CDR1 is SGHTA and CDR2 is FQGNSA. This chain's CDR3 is CAGSVSGGGETQYF. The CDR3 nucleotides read TGTGCCGGCAGCGTTAGCGGGGGAGGAGAGACCCAGTACTTC. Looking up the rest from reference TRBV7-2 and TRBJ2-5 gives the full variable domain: GAGVSQSPSNKVTEKGKDVELRCDPISGHTALYWYRQSLGQGLEFLIYFQGNSAPDKSGLPSDRFSAERTGGSVSTLTIQRTQQEDSAVYLCAGSVSGGGETQYFGPGTRLLVL.

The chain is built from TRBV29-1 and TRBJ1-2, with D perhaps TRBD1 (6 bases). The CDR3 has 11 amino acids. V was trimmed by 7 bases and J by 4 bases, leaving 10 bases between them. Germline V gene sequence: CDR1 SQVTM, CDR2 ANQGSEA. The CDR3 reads CSATGSYGYTF. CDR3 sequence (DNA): TGCAGCGCTACAGGGAGCTATGGCTACACCTTC.

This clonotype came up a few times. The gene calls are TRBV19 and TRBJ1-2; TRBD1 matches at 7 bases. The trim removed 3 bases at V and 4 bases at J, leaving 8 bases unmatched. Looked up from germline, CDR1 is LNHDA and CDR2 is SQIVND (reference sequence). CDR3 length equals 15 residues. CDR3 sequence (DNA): TGTGCCAGTAGTATCCAGGGACAGCCTCTCTATGGCTACACCTTC. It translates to CASSIQGQPLYGYTF.

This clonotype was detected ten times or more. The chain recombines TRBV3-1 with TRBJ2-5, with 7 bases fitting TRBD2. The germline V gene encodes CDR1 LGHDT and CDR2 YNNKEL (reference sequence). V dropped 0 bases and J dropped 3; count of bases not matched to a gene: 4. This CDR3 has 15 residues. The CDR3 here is CASSQDPAGEETQYF. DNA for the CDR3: TGTGCCAGCAGCCAAGATCCTGCGGGGGAAGAGACCCAGTACTTC.

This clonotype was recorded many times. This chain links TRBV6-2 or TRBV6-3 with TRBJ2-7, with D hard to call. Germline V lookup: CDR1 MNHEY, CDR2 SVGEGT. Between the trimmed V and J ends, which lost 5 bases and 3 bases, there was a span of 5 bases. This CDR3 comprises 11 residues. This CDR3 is CASSPYYEQYF. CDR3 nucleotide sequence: TGTGCCAGCAGTCCTTACTACGAGCAGTACTTC.

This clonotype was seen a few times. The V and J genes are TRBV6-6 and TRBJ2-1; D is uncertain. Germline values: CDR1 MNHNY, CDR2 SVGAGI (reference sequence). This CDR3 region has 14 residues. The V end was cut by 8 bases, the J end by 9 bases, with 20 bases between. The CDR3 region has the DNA TGTGCCAGCGGGCCTTCGACCGCTTGGAGTGAGCAGTTCTTC. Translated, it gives CASGPSTAWSEQFF.

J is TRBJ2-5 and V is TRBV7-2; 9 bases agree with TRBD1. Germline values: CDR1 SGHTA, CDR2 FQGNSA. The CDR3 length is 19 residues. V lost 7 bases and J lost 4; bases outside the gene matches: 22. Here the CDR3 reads CASTQRQGVFVTVRETQYF. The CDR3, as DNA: TGTGCCAGCACCCAAAGACAGGGGGTGTTCGTTACGGTTCGAGAGACCCAGTACTTC.

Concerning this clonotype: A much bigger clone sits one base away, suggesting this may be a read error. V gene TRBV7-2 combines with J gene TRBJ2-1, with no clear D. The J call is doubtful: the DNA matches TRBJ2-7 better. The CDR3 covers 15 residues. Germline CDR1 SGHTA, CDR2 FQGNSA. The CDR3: CASSLDRLSYNEQYF. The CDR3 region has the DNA TGTGCCAGCAGCTTAGACAGACTCTCCTACAATGAGCAGTACTTC.

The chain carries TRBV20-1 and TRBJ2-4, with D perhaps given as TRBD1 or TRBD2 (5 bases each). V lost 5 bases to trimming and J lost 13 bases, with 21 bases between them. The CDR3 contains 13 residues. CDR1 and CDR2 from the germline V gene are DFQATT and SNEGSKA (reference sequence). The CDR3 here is CSAPNTGDYKQYF. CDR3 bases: TGCAGTGCTCCTAACACAGGAGACTACAAGCAGTACTTC.